Below are 10 T cell receptor beta chains sequenced from a single sample in a study of blood T cell repertoires in COVID-19 (dated by TCRdb to the early 2020s). The library relied on the immunoSEQ multiplex PCR assay. Entries here come from immuneACCESS through TCRdb and include only in-frame sequences with V and J called. Some clones fail to appear in such tables; in the studies checked, an unresolved V gene covers under half of the shortfall, and the cause of the remainder is unknown. The sample profile shows 87,000 or so clones; 80% to 90% of them were found once. 4.5% to 5.5% of the sample goes to the ten largest clones. Sequencing was done on a sample of peripheral blood. All receptors come from a woman older than 75 with acute or convalescent COVID-19.

A remark on this clone: One end of the junction does not line up with germline, which may come from a read error. The chain has TRBV6-1 and TRBJ1-6; D gene uncertain. CDR1 and CDR2 from the germline V gene are MNHNS and SASEGT. This CDR3 spans 15 amino acids. The CDR3: CASREGSSYNSPLHF. CDR3 nucleotide sequence: TGTGCCAGCAGAGAAGGGAGCTCCTATAATTCACCCCTCCACTTT.

The rearrangement joins TRBV5-1 to TRBJ2-1, with TRBD2 identical over 8 bases. CDR1 and CDR2 (germline): SGHRS, YFSETQ. Losses at the gene ends were 1 base for V and 0 bases for J; bases not matched to a gene: 3. This CDR3 is built from 16 residues. CDR3 protein: CASSLLAGGSYNEQFF. CDR3 DNA sequence: TGCGCCAGCAGCTTGTTGGCGGGGGGCTCCTACAATGAGCAGTTCTTC.

The gene calls are TRBV11-2 and TRBJ2-2, with 15 bases lining up with TRBD2. J gave up 4 bases and V 4 bases, and 10 bases lay outside the gene matches. Per germline, CDR1 SGHAT and CDR2 FQNNGV. CDR3 size: 19 residues. The CDR3 region has the DNA TGTGCCAGCAGCTCGATAAGGACTAGCGGGAGGGCCGGCACCGGGGAGCTGTTTTTT. Its protein is CASSSIRTSGRAGTGELFF.

This chain links TRBV7-2 with TRBJ1-3; D is perhaps TRBD1 (5 bases). V shed 5 bases and J shed 3 bases, with 11 bases lying between them. The germline V gene encodes CDR1 SGHTA and CDR2 FQGNSA. The CDR3 contains 14 residues. CDR3 amino acids: CASSPGGGGNTIYF. CDR3 DNA: TGTGCCAGCAGCCCGGGGGGGGGTGGAAACACCATATATTTT. Based on the CDR3 plus reference TRBV7-2 and TRBJ1-3, the full variable domain is GAGVSQSPSNKVTEKGKDVELRCDPISGHTALYWYRQSLGQGLEFLIYFQGNSAPDKSGLPSDRFSAERTGGSVSTLTIQRTQQEDSAVYLCASSPGGGGNTIYFGEGSWLTVV.

The chain uses TRBV4-1 and TRBJ1-6; 7 nucleotides align to TRBD1. CDR1 and CDR2 (germline): MGHRA, YSYEKL. The CDR3 extends over 14 amino acids. Trimming removed 5 bases from V and 4 bases from J; junction bases left unmatched: 2. The CDR3 DNA reads TGCGCCAGCAGCTCGGGACAGTATAATTCACCCCTCCACTTT. Its translation: CASSSGQYNSPLHF.

The V gene is TRBV5-1, the J gene TRBJ2-3; weak D call: TRBD1 (6 bases). Germline lookup yields CDR1 SGHRS and CDR2 YFSETQ. CDR3 length: 15 residues. V was pared by 0 bases and J by 0 bases, with 8 bases between. The CDR3 loop reads CASSLVGQSTDTQYF. CDR3 sequence (DNA): TGCGCCAGCAGCTTGGTAGGACAGAGCACAGATACGCAGTATTTT.

The rearrangement uses TRBV29-1 and TRBJ1-1, with D hard to call. Germline CDR1 is SQVTM and CDR2 is ANQGSEA. Trimming left V 3 bases short and J 1 base short, with 15 bases between. The CDR3 totals 15 residues. This CDR3 is CSVDPERARNTEAFF. CDR3 coding DNA: TGCAGCGTTGACCCTGAGCGGGCGCGGAACACTGAAGCTTTCTTT.

This clone was observed a single time. This chain joins TRBV7-3 and TRBJ1-1; D may be TRBD1 (6 bases). Trimming pared 3 bases from V and 1 base from J, leaving 12 bases between. This CDR3 is 15 amino acids long. Germline CDR1 and CDR2: SGHTA and FQGTGA. CDR3 in amino acids: CASSFHRVGNTEAFF. CDR3 DNA sequence: TGTGCCAGCAGCTTCCACAGGGTAGGGAACACTGAAGCTTTCTTT.

This clone was seen only once. V usage is TRBV10-3 and J usage is TRBJ1-2; D may be TRBD1 (6 bases). The CDR3 sequence is 14 residues long. Germline CDR1 reads ENHRY; CDR2 reads SYGVKD. V was pared by 6 bases and J by 6 bases, with 17 bases between. In DNA, the CDR3 is TGTGCCATCAGGAAGGACAGCCTAGGGGATGGCTACACCTTC. It yields the protein CAIRKDSLGDGYTF.

This clone was picked up one time. The chain has TRBV5-6 and TRBJ2-3; 15 bases are a match to TRBD2. Germline loops: CDR1 SGHDT, CDR2 YYEEEE. The trim removed 4 bases at V and 6 bases at J, leaving 9 bases unmatched. The CDR3 is 17 residues long. The CDR3 spells CASSETGLAGGEDTQYF. The CDR3 DNA reads TGTGCCAGCAGCGAGACGGGACTAGCGGGAGGTGAGGATACGCAGTATTTT.